One sample yielded the 12 T cell receptor beta chains listed below, sequenced in a study of T cells in localized non-small cell lung cancer (dated by TCRdb to about 2020). To prepare the library, the immunoSEQ multiplex PCR assay was applied. TCRdb re-hosts the immuneACCESS table, in-frame sequences only. Its copies lack some clones; in the studies checked, an unresolved V gene accounts for under half of them, and the cause for the rest is not known. Counted in this sample were about 21,000 clones; roughly 90% of them appeared once. Around 7% of the sample lies in the top ten. The starting material was peripheral blood, obtained before any cancer treatment. The source is a male donor aged 60 or over with stage I squamous cell lung carcinoma.

This chain uses TRBV7-2 with TRBJ2-5, with TRBD1 identical over 8 bases. Germline-derived CDR1 and CDR2 are SGHTA and FQGNSA. The V and J ends lost 5 bases and 4 bases, in that order; junction bases with no gene match: 12. The CDR3 is 16 residues long. CDR3 nucleotides: TGTGCCAGCAGCGTAGGGGGGCAGGGGGCGACAGAGACCCAGTACTTC. This translates into CASSVGGQGATETQYF. Supplemented by reference TRBV7-2 and TRBJ2-5, the full variable domain reads GAGVSQSPSNKVTEKGKDVELRCDPISGHTALYWYRQSLGQGLEFLIYFQGNSAPDKSGLPSDRFSAERTGGSVSTLTIQRTQQEDSAVYLCASSVGGQGATETQYFGPGTRLLVL.

The chain combines TRBV18 with TRBJ1-5; tentatively, D is TRBD1 (6 bases). V was cut by 2 bases and J by 7 bases, with 9 bases left in between. Germline CDR1 reads KGHSH; CDR2 reads LQKENI. The CDR3 has 13 amino acids. CDR3 bases: TGTGCCAGCTCACCAAGCAGGGGACAGCCCCAGCATTTT. Residues: CASSPSRGQPQHF.

The CDR3 DNA is TGTGCCAGTAGTAATCTAGCGGGGGTGACCTACGAGCAGTACTTC. Protein sequence: CASSNLAGVTYEQYF. This chain uses TRBV19 with TRBJ2-7, with 10 bases matching TRBD2. The trim removed 4 bases at V and 2 bases at J, leaving 5 bases unmatched. The V gene's germline CDR1 is LNHDA and CDR2 SQIVND (reference sequence). CDR3 length: 15 residues.

The J gene is TRBJ1-2, the V gene TRBV18, with 8 bases fitting TRBD1. Trimming at V came to 3 bases and at J to 2 bases, leaving 5 bases not matched to a gene. Germline lookup yields CDR1 KGHSH and CDR2 LQKENI. CDR3 size: 15 residues. The CDR3 protein is CASSPLQGENYGYTF. The CDR3 region has the DNA TGTGCCAGCTCACCCCTACAGGGGGAGAACTATGGCTACACCTTC.

The table lists this clone with a count of one. The chain is built from TRBV5-1 and TRBJ1-1; 8 nucleotides line up with TRBD1. Looked up from germline, CDR1 is SGHRS and CDR2 is YFSETQ. The CDR3 is made up of 15 amino acids. V lost 2 bases to trimming and J lost 3 bases; unmatched junction nucleotides: 6. For the CDR3, the DNA is TGCGCCAGCAGCTTAGGAACAGGGGGGTACACTGAAGCTTTCTTT. It is translated as CASSLGTGGYTEAFF.

The CDR3 loop reads CASSLEGSNSPLHF. As DNA, the CDR3 is TGTGCCAGCAGCTTAGAGGGATCTAATTCACCCCTCCACTTT. The chain joins TRBV7-3 to TRBJ1-6, with no clear D. CDR1 is SGHTA and CDR2 is FQGTGA in the germline V gene. Trimming shortened V by 2 bases and J by 6 bases, and 8 bases separated the two germline ends. CDR3 size: 14 residues.

The chain is built from TRBV28 and TRBJ2-7, with D perhaps matching TRBD2 (5 bases). V lost 3 bases and J 7 bases, leaving 13 bases between the germline ends. The CDR3 totals 13 residues. Germline V gene data show CDR1 as MDHEN and CDR2 as SYDVKM. As DNA, the CDR3 is TGTGCCAGCAGTTTCAGGCTGTCGGGGGAGCAGTACTTC. It is translated as CASSFRLSGEQYF.

This chain connects TRBV19 to TRBJ2-3, with 8 bases aligning to TRBD2. The CDR3 has 14 amino acids. From germline, CDR1 is LNHDA and CDR2 SQIVND (reference sequence). V shed 7 bases, J shed 2 bases, and the junction held 5 bases outside the gene matches. In DNA form, the CDR3 reads TGTGCCAGTATCCCGGGGGGGGTCACAGATACGCAGTATTTT. It encodes CASIPGGVTDTQYF.

V gene TRBV9 combines with J gene TRBJ2-7; 9 bases fit TRBD1. V lost 4 bases and J lost 3; bases outside the gene matches: 5. Germline lookup yields CDR1 SGDLS and CDR2 YYNGEE. The CDR3 loop spans 14 amino acids. The CDR3 coding sequence is TGTGCCAGCAGCCCCGGGACAGGGTACTACGAGCAGTACTTC. It codes for CASSPGTGYYEQYF. Using reference TRBV9 and TRBJ2-7 for the parts outside the CDR3, the full variable domain is DSGVTQTPKHLITATGQRVTLRCSPRSGDLSVYWYQQSLDQGLQFLIQYYNGEERAKGNILERFSAQQFPDLHSELNLSSLELGDSALYFCASSPGTGYYEQYFGPGTRLTVT.

The chain employs TRBV5-1 and TRBJ1-1, with 9 bases that match TRBD1. There are 14 residues in the CDR3. Trimming took 3 bases from V and 3 from J; bases not matched to a gene: 3. CDR1 is SGHRS, CDR2 YFSETQ, per germline. CDR3 sequence: CASSSGQGYTEAFF. CDR3 sequence (DNA): TGCGCCAGCAGCTCGGGACAGGGTTACACTGAAGCTTTCTTT.

This chain joins TRBV7-6 and TRBJ1-5; 9 bases match TRBD1. This CDR3 spans 15 amino acids. V shed 5 bases and J 6 bases; nucleotides not matched to a gene: 8. Germline CDR1 SGHVS, CDR2 FNYEAQ. The CDR3 DNA reads as TGTGCCAGCAGCCAAACAGGGGGCGGTTTTCAGCCCCAGCATTTT. This encodes CASSQTGGGFQPQHF.

The chain couples TRBV19 to TRBJ1-2; 9 bases are a match to TRBD1. V was pared by 0 bases and J by 8 bases, with 10 bases of the junction left unmatched. CDR3 size: 16 residues. The germline V gene encodes CDR1 LNHDA and CDR2 SQIVND (reference sequence). CDR3 in DNA: TGTGCCAGTAGTATAGAACCACCAGGACAGGGGAAAGGCTACACCTTC. Its protein product is CASSIEPPGQGKGYTF. Full variable domain (outside the CDR3, taken from reference TRBV19 and TRBJ1-2): DGGITQSPKYLFRKEGQNVTLSCEQNLNHDAMYWYRQDPGQGLRLIYYSQIVNDFQKGDIAEGYSVSREKKESFPLTVTSAQKNPTAFYLCASSIEPPGQGKGYTFGSGTRLTVV.